These 25 T cell receptor beta chains originate from one sample sequenced in a study of cytomegalovirus exposure and HLA in healthy donors (TCRdb year 2017). Library preparation used the immunoSEQ multiplex PCR assay. A mixture of 60 forward primers for TCR Vbeta segments and 13 reverse primers for TCR Jbeta segments was used in the multiplex PCR. As stored in TCRdb, this immuneACCESS dataset retains in-frame rearrangements with V and J assigned. A fraction of the clones does not appear; measured against another copy, unresolved V genes explain less than half of the discrepancy, and the remainder lacks a known reason. The sample table holds roughly 170,000 clones, of which about four fifths were seen once. The top ten constitute around 1.5% of the sample. Sequencing input: PBMCs. The receptors here all came from a male donor in good health and CMV-seronegative.

This clone showed up just once. The DNA of the CDR3 is TGTGCCAGCAGATCCGTCTACCAAGAGACCCAGTACTTC. Amino acids: CASRSVYQETQYF. The rearrangement uses TRBV6-5 and TRBJ2-5; D gene uncertain. Germline V gene lookup returns CDR1 MNHEY and CDR2 SVGAGI. The CDR3 covers 13 residues. Trimming removed 6 bases from V and 0 bases from J, with 8 bases in between.

V gene TRBV25-1 combines with J gene TRBJ1-6; 7 positions agree with TRBD1. The V and J ends lost 1 base and 7 bases, in that order; junction bases with no gene match: 7. CDR1 is MGHDK, CDR2 SYGVNS, per germline. The CDR3 loop spans 16 amino acids. CDR3 in amino acids: CASSESGIQGNSPLHF. The DNA of the CDR3 is TGTGCCAGCAGTGAATCGGGGATACAGGGGAATTCACCCCTCCACTTT. The whole variable domain, remainder taken from reference TRBV25-1 and TRBJ1-6, is EADIYQTPRYLVIGTGKKITLECSQTMGHDKMYWYQQDPGMELHLIHYSYGVNSTEKGDLSSESTVSRIRTEHFPLTLESARPSHTSQYLCASSESGIQGNSPLHFGNGTRLTVT.

Points on this clone: The same CDR3 also results from other DNA sequences found in this sample. J is TRBJ2-3 and V is TRBV7-2; TRBD2 is a possible D gene (5 bases). This CDR3 spans 13 amino acids. CDR1 and CDR2 from the germline V gene are SGHTA and FQGNSA. V was trimmed by 6 bases and J by 9 bases, leaving 16 bases between them. CDR3 sequence: CASSPGVWSTQYF. Written as DNA, the CDR3 is TGTGCCAGCAGTCCCGGGGTCTGGAGCACGCAGTATTTT. Complete variable domain (other parts from reference TRBV7-2 and TRBJ2-3): GAGVSQSPSNKVTEKGKDVELRCDPISGHTALYWYRQSLGQGLEFLIYFQGNSAPDKSGLPSDRFSAERTGGSVSTLTIQRTQQEDSAVYLCASSPGVWSTQYFGPGTRLTVL.

On this clone itself: Distinct nucleotide sequences in the sample also encode this CDR3. This chain links TRBV19 with TRBJ1-4; 10 bases are a match to TRBD1. With V trimmed by 6 bases and J by 4 bases, 5 bases remained unmatched. The CDR3 is made up of 15 amino acids. The V gene's germline CDR1 is LNHDA and CDR2 SQIVND (reference sequence). This CDR3 reads CASSPRTGGNEKLFF. The CDR3 DNA follows: TGTGCCAGTAGCCCGCGGACAGGGGGTAATGAAAAACTGTTTTTT.

V is TRBV5-4 and J is TRBJ2-2; D remains unclear. The germline gives CDR1 SGHNT, CDR2 YYREEE (reference sequence). The CDR3 contains 15 residues. Trimming left V 0 bases short and J 1 base short, with 7 bases between. CDR3 amino acids: CASSLDVGNTGELFF. The CDR3 region has the DNA TGTGCCAGCAGCTTGGATGTCGGGAACACCGGGGAGCTGTTTTTT. Variable domain in full (rest from reference TRBV5-4 and TRBJ2-2): ETGVTQSPTHLIKTRGQQVTLRCSSQSGHNTVSWYQQALGQGPQFIFQYYREEENGRGNFPPRFSGLQFPNYSSELNVNALELDDSALYLCASSLDVGNTGELFFGEGSRLTVL.

The chain combines TRBV12-5 with TRBJ1-3; D is ambiguous. The CDR3 is 13 amino acids. Trimming took 6 bases from V and 5 from J, leaving 11 bases between them. CDR1 is LGHNT, CDR2 FRNRAP, per germline. CDR3 amino acids: CASGPTGRNTIYF. CDR3 bases: TGTGCTAGTGGCCCCACGGGGAGAAACACCATATATTTT.

J is TRBJ1-3 and V is TRBV27, with D possibly matching TRBD1 (6 bases). Trimming pared 6 bases from V and 7 bases from J, leaving 13 bases between. In germline, CDR1 is MNHEY, CDR2 SMNVEV (reference sequence). The CDR3 totals 13 residues. The CDR3 region is CASSLTGFNTIYF. In nucleotides, the CDR3 is TGTGCCAGCAGCCTGACAGGATTTAACACCATATATTTT.

V is TRBV7-9 and J is TRBJ1-2, with D hard to call. V lost 1 base and J 6 bases, leaving 15 bases between the germline ends. The germline gives CDR1 SEHNR, CDR2 FQNEAQ (reference sequence). CDR3 size: 15 residues. DNA of the CDR3: TGTGCCAGCAGCTTAGGTAACGCCGGTCCCCATGGCTACACCTTC. Protein product: CASSLGNAGPHGYTF. The variable domain in full, with the rest retrieved from reference TRBV7-9 and TRBJ1-2, is DTGVSQNPRHKITKRGQNVTFRCDPISEHNRLYWYRQTLGQGPEFLTYFQNEAQLEKSRLLSDRFSAERPKGSFSTLEIQRTEQGDSAMYLCASSLGNAGPHGYTFGSGTRLTVV.

CDR3 DNA: TGTGCCAGCAGCGCCGCGGCTCGGACAGGGATCCTAACCGGGGAGCTGTTTTTT. It translates to CASSAAARTGILTGELFF. This chain links TRBV25-1 with TRBJ2-2, with TRBD1 matching over 8 bases. CDR3 length: 18 amino acids. Per the germline V gene, CDR1 is MGHDK and CDR2 is SYGVNS. V lost 6 bases, J lost 5 bases, and 17 bases stayed unmatched. Looking up the rest from reference TRBV25-1 and TRBJ2-2 gives the full variable domain: EADIYQTPRYLVIGTGKKITLECSQTMGHDKMYWYQQDPGMELHLIHYSYGVNSTEKGDLSSESTVSRIRTEHFPLTLESARPSHTSQYLCASSAAARTGILTGELFFGEGSRLTVL.

As to this clone: Germline is not matched at one junction end, which may reflect a read error. The genes are TRBV12-5 and TRBJ1-1; 7 bases match TRBD1. CDR3 size: 15 residues. CDR1 is LGHNT, CDR2 FRNRAP, per germline. DNA of the CDR3: TGTGCTAGTGATTTGTCATTGACAGGGATCTCTGAAGCTTTCTTT. Amino acid sequence: CASDLSLTGISEAFF.

CDR3 region: CASGTGWENYGYTF. The CDR3 region has the DNA TGTGCTAGTGGTACGGGGTGGGAAAACTATGGCTACACCTTC. The chain recombines TRBV12-5 with TRBJ1-2; D is uncertain. Per germline, CDR1 LGHNT and CDR2 FRNRAP. Trimming shortened V by 5 bases and J by 2 bases, and 12 bases separated the two germline ends. The CDR3 is 14 residues long.

This clone was counted only a few times. The chain couples TRBV7-9 to TRBJ2-1; weak D call: TRBD2 (6 bases). V lost 6 bases and J lost 7, with 13 bases in between. Germline values: CDR1 SEHNR, CDR2 FQNEAQ (reference sequence). CDR3 length: 13 amino acids. CDR3 residues: CASRLGTPNEQFF. The DNA of the CDR3 is TGTGCCAGCAGGCTCGGGACTCCTAATGAGCAGTTCTTC.

This rearrangement joins TRBV29-1 to TRBJ2-7, with D perhaps TRBD2 (5 bases). This CDR3 comprises 12 residues. V was pared by 4 bases and J by 3 bases, with 10 bases between. The germline gives CDR1 SQVTM, CDR2 ANQGSEA. CDR3 protein: CSVGEGSYEQYF. CDR3 bases: TGCAGCGTTGGAGAAGGGAGCTACGAGCAGTACTTC.

The rearrangement joins TRBV7-2 to TRBJ2-5; 13 positions agree with TRBD2. The DNA end favors TRBJ2-7, so the J call may be wrong. The CDR3 is 14 residues long. Germline CDR1 is SGHTA and CDR2 is FQGNSA. The CDR3, as DNA: TGTGCCGTTGTAGGACTAGCGGGAGCTTACGAGCAGTACTTC. As protein: CAVVGLAGAYEQYF.

This clone was observed a single time. V gene TRBV9 combines with J gene TRBJ1-2, with D maybe TRBD1 (5 bases). This CDR3 contains 16 residues. Between the trimmed V and J ends, which lost 4 bases and 3 bases, there was a span of 19 bases. Germline V gives CDR1 SGDLS, CDR2 YYNGEE. In DNA, the CDR3 is TGTGCCAGCAGCCTCGGACGGAGGGGAGTAGACTATGGCTACACCTTC. It is translated as CASSLGRRGVDYGYTF.

CDR3 in amino acids: CASSAKYTGELFF. Here the CDR3 DNA reads TGTGCCAGCTCGGCCAAATACACCGGGGAGCTGTTTTTT. The chain uses TRBV18 and TRBJ2-2, with D unclear. Trimming removed 6 bases at V and 3 bases at J, with 8 bases between. Looked up from germline, CDR1 is KGHSH and CDR2 is LQKENI. This CDR3 contains 13 residues.

V is TRBV19 and J is TRBJ1-3; D is unclear. The CDR3 spans 15 residues. V lost 4 bases, J lost 0 bases, and 10 bases lay in between. Germline V lookup: CDR1 LNHDA, CDR2 SQIVND (reference sequence). The DNA of the CDR3 is TGTGCCAGTAGTAATAAGCTGCTCTCTGGAAACACCATATATTTT. Its protein product is CASSNKLLSGNTIYF.

V gene TRBV6-5 combines with J gene TRBJ2-3; a weak D match, TRBD2 (6 bases). The CDR3 runs to 13 residues. Germline V gene sequence: CDR1 MNHEY, CDR2 SVGAGI. V lost 0 bases, J lost 8 bases, and 9 bases lay in between. The CDR3 protein is CASSYSGGGTQYF. Written as DNA, the CDR3 is TGTGCCAGCAGTTACTCGGGGGGAGGTACGCAGTATTTT.

The chain uses TRBV2 and TRBJ1-5, with 7 bases aligning to TRBD1. The CDR3 totals 14 residues. Trimming cost V 3 bases and J 9 bases; bases outside gene matches: 8. Germline CDR1 SNHLY, CDR2 FYNNEI. The CDR3, as DNA: TGTGCCAGCAGTGATCCCAGGCCAGGGGGGCCCCAGCATTTT. This encodes CASSDPRPGGPQHF.

The chain couples TRBV4-2 to TRBJ1-1, with D unclear. The CDR3 has 12 residues. V shed 5 bases and J shed 0 bases, with 4 bases lying between them. Germline V gene lookup returns CDR1 LGHNA and CDR2 YNFKEQ. CDR3 coding DNA: TGTGCCAGCAGCAGCATGAACACTGAAGCTTTCTTT. Protein sequence: CASSSMNTEAFF.

This chain joins TRBV18 and TRBJ2-7, with D possibly matching TRBD1 (6 bases). The CDR3 totals 19 residues. Germline CDR1 and CDR2: KGHSH and LQKENI. V was pared by 6 bases and J by 4 bases, with 31 bases between. The CDR3 nucleotides read TGTGCCAGCTCCCCCGACAGGAGACAACAAAAAAGACATCGGTACGAGCAGTACTTC. Protein sequence: CASSPDRRQQKRHRYEQYF.

This chain uses TRBV30 with TRBJ2-4; D is possibly TRBD2 (6 bases). Looked up from germline, CDR1 is GTSNPN and CDR2 is SVGIG (reference sequence). CDR3 length: 18 amino acids. Trimming left V 3 bases short and J 0 bases short, with 21 bases between. As DNA, the CDR3 is TGTGCCTGGAGCCCGCCCCGCGGGGACCTTCTAGCCAAAAACATTCAGTACTTC. This encodes CAWSPPRGDLLAKNIQYF.

The rearrangement links TRBV9 to TRBJ1-1; D perhaps matches TRBD1 (5 bases). Trimming removed 3 bases from V and 7 bases from J, with 13 bases in between. CDR1 is SGDLS, CDR2 YYNGEE, per germline. The length of the CDR3 is 13 residues. The CDR3 region is CASSAHPDSEAFF. DNA for the CDR3: TGTGCCAGCAGCGCCCACCCCGACAGTGAAGCTTTCTTT.

This clone was counted once. The chain employs TRBV7-9 and TRBJ2-1, with D unclear. V was trimmed by 1 base and J by 9 bases, leaving 22 bases between them. The CDR3 spans 17 residues. The germline gives CDR1 SEHNR, CDR2 FQNEAQ (reference sequence). As DNA, the CDR3 is TGTGCCAGCAGCTTAGGGTCAGATGCCTCTCCACAATTTGAGCAGTTCTTC. It translates to CASSLGSDASPQFEQFF.

J is TRBJ2-7 and V is TRBV12-2; the table calls TRBD2, which could not be checked here. TRBV12-2 corresponds to a pseudogene. This CDR3 region has 15 residues. For the CDR3, the DNA is TGTGCAAGTCGCTTTCCGGGACTAGCGGGAGAAGAGCAGTACTTC. Amino acids: CASRFPGLAGEEQYF.